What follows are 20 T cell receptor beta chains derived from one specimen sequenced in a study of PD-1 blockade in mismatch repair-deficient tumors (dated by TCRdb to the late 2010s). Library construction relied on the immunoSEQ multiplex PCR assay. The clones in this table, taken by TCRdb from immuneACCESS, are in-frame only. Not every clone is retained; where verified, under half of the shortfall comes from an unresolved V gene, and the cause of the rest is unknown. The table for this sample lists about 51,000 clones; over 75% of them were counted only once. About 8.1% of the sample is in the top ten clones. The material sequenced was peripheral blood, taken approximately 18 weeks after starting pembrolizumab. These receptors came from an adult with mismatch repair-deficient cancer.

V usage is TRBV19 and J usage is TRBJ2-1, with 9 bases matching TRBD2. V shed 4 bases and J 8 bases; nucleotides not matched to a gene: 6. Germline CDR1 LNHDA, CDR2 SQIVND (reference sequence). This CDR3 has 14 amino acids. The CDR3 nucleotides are TGTGCCAGTAGTAGTAGCGGGAGTGGCGATGAGCAGTTCTTC. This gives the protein CASSSSGSGDEQFF.

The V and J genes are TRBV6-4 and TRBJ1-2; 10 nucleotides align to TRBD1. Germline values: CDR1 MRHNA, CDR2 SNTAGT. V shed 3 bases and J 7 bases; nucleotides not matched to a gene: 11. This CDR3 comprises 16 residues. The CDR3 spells CASSEFYDRGLLGYTF. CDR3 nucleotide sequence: TGTGCCAGCAGTGAGTTTTACGACAGGGGGCTCCTTGGCTACACCTTC.

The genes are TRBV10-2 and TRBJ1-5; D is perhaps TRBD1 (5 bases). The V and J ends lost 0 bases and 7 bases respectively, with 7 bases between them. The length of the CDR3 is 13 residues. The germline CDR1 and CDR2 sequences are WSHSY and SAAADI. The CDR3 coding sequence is TGCGCCAGCAGTGAGTCGGGGGGGCAGCCCCAGCATTTT. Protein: CASSESGGQPQHF.

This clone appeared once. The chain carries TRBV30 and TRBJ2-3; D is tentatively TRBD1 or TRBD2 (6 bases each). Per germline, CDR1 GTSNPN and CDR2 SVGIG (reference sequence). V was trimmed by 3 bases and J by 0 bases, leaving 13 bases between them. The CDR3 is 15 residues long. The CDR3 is CAWSFSGASTDTQYF. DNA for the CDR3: TGTGCCTGGAGCTTCTCGGGGGCTAGCACAGATACGCAGTATTTT. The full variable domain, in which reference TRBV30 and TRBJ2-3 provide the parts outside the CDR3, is SQTIHQWPATLVQPVGSPLSLECTVEGTSNPNLYWYRQAAGRGLQLLFYSVGIGQISSEVPQNLSASRPQDRQFILSSKKLLLSDSGFYLCAWSFSGASTDTQYFGPGTRLTVL.

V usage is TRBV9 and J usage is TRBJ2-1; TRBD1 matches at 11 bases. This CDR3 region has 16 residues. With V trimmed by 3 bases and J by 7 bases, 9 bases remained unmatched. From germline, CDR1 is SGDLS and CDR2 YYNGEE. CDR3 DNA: TGTGCCAGCAGCGGGTCCGGGACAGGGGGTAGGAATGAGCAGTTCTTC. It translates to CASSGSGTGGRNEQFF.

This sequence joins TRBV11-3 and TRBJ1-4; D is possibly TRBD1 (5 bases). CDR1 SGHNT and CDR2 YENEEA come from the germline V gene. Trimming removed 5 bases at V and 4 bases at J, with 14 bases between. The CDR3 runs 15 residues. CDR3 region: CASSNPGRNNEKLFF. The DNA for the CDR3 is TGTGCCAGCAGCAATCCGGGACGGAATAATGAAAAACTGTTTTTT.

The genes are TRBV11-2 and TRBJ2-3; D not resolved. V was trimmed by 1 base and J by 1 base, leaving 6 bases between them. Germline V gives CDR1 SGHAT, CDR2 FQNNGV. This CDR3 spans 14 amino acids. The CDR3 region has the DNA TGTGCCAGCAGCTTAGCTTCGGGCACAGATACGCAGTATTTT. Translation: CASSLASGTDTQYF.

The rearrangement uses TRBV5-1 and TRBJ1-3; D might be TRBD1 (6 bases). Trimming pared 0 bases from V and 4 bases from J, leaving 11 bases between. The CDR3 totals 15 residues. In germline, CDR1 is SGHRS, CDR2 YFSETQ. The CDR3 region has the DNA TGCGCCAGCAGCTTGGACGGGGGGCAAGGAAACACCATATATTTT. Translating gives CASSLDGGQGNTIYF. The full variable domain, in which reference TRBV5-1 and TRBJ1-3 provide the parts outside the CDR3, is KAGVTQTPRYLIKTRGQQVTLSCSPISGHRSVSWYQQTPGQGLQFLFEYFSETQRNKGNFPGRFSGRQFSNSRSEMNVSTLELGDSALYLCASSLDGGQGNTIYFGEGSWLTVV.

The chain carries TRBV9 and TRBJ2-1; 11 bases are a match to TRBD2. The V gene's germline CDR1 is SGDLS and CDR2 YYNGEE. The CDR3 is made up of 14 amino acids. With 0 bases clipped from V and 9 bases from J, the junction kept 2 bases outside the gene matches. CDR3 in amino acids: CASSVDLAGGEQFF. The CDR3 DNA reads TGTGCCAGCAGCGTAGATCTAGCGGGAGGTGAGCAGTTCTTC.

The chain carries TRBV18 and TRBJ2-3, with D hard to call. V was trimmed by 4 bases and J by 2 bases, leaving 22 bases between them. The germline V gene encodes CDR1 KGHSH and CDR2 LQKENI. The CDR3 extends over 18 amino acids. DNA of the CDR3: TGTGCCAGCTCACAATTCACCGATGGGGTTCCCCCCACAGATACGCAGTATTTT. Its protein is CASSQFTDGVPPTDTQYF.

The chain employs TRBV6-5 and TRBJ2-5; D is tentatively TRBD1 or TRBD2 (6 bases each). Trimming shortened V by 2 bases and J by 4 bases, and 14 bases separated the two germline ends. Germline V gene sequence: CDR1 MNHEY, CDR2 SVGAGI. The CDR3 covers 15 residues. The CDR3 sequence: CASSYAGQGRETQYF. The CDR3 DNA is TGTGCCAGCAGTTACGCGGGGCAGGGGCGAGAGACCCAGTACTTC.

The CDR3, as DNA: TGTGCCTGGGGACAGGCTGATGAAGCTTTCTTT. Translation gives CAWGQADEAFF. The rearrangement uses TRBV30 and TRBJ1-1; 7 bases agree with TRBD1. V lost 5 bases and J lost 7; bases outside the gene matches: 4. The germline CDR1 and CDR2 sequences are GTSNPN and SVGIG (reference sequence). There are 11 residues in the CDR3. Combining the CDR3 with reference TRBV30 and TRBJ1-1 gives the whole variable domain SQTIHQWPATLVQPVGSPLSLECTVEGTSNPNLYWYRQAAGRGLQLLFYSVGIGQISSEVPQNLSASRPQDRQFILSSKKLLLSDSGFYLCAWGQADEAFFGQGTRLTVV.

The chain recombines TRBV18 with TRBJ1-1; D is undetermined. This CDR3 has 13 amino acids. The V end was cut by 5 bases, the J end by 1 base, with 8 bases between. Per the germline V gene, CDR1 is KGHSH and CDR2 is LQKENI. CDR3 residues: CASSSEKNTEAFF. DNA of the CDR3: TGTGCCAGCTCATCAGAGAAGAACACTGAAGCTTTCTTT.

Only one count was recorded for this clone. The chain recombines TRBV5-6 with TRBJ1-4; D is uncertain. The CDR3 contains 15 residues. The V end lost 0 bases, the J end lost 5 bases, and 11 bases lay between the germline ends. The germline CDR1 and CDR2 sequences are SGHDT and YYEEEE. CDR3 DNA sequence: TGTGCCAGCAGCTTGGCCGGCCCTTCCAATGAAAAACTGTTTTTT. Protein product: CASSLAGPSNEKLFF.

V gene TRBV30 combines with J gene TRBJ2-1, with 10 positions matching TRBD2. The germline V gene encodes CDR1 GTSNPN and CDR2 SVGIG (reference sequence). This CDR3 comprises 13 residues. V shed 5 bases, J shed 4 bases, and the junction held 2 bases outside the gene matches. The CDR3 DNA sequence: TGTGCCTGGGAGCGGGAGGGATACAATGAGCAGTTCTTC. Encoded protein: CAWEREGYNEQFF. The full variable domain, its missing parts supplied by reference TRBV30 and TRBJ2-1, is SQTIHQWPATLVQPVGSPLSLECTVEGTSNPNLYWYRQAAGRGLQLLFYSVGIGQISSEVPQNLSASRPQDRQFILSSKKLLLSDSGFYLCAWEREGYNEQFFGPGTRLTVL.

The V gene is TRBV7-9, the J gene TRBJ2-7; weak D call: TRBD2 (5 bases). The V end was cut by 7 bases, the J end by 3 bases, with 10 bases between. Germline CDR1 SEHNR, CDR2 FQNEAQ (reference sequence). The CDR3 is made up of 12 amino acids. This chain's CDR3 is CASTTDYYEQYF. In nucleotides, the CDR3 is TGTGCCAGCACGACTGACTACTACGAGCAGTACTTC.

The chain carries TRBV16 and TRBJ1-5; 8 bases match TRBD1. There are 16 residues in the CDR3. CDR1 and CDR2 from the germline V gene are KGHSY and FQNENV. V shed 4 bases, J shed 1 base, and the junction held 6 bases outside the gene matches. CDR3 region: CASSPRTGRSNQPQHF. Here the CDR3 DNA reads TGTGCCAGCAGCCCTAGGACAGGGCGAAGCAATCAGCCCCAGCATTTT.

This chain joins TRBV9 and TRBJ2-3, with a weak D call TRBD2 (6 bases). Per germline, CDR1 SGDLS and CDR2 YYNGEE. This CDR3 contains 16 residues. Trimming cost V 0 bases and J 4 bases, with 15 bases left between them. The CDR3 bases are TGTGCCAGCAGCGTAGAGGTGGGAGGTAGGGCAGATACGCAGTATTTT. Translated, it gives CASSVEVGGRADTQYF.

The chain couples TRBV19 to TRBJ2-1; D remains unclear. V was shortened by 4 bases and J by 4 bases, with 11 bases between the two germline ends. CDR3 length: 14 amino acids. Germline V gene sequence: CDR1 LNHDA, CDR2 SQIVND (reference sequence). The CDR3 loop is CASSTSSGYNEQFF. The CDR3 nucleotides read TGTGCCAGTAGTACATCATCCGGTTACAATGAGCAGTTCTTC.

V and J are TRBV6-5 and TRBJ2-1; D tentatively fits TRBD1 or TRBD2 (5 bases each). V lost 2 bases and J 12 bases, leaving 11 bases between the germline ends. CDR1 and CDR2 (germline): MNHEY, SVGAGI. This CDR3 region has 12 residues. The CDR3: CASSYHPGRQFF. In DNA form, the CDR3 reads TGTGCCAGCAGTTACCATCCGGGACGGCAGTTCTTC.